This is a list of T cell receptor beta chains from one sample in a study of blood T cells in healthy people across ages. TCRdb itself ran the 5' RACE reads through MiXCR, one entry per CDR3 protein. In the table there are about 780,000 distinct CDR3 sequences, about 42% of which are singletons. Sequencing was done on a sample of blood. These receptors all stem from an elderly man in good health. The CDR3 runs from the conserved cysteine through the conserved F or W. A D gene is named only where the DNA matches it firmly. Expanded clones get a size class; other rows say once, few or many, or leave the size out.

size: .
D: .
J: TRBJ2-1
V: TRBV4-2
DNA: TGTGCCAGCAGCCAAGACCGGGACCCGCTTTTTCGTCGGTTCTTC
CDR3: CASSQDRDPLFRRFF

size: few
D: TRBD2
J: TRBJ2-1
V: TRBV29-1
DNA: TGCAGCCTCGGTCGGGAGGGGGGATCTGAGCAGTTCTTC
CDR3: CSLGREGGSEQFF

size: .
D: TRBD2
J: TRBJ2-1
V: TRBV7-3
DNA: TGTACCAGCAGCTTGGGCGGGAGGGCCCGGGAGCAGTTCTTC
CDR3: CTSSLGGRAREQFF

size: many
D: TRBD2
J: TRBJ2-5
V: TRBV10-2
DNA: TGCGCCAGCAGTGAGCTAACTAGCGGGAGCGGGGAGACCCAGTACTTC
CDR3: CASSELTSGSGETQYF

size: few
D: TRBD1
J: TRBJ2-1
V: TRBV29-1
DNA: TGCAGCGTTGAAGGCCGGGACAGATACAATGAGCAGTTCTTC
CDR3: CSVEGRDRYNEQFF

size: .
D: .
J: TRBJ2-5
V: TRBV20-1
DNA: TGCAGTGCTAGATCAGTGGGAGGCTCCCCCGGAGCCCAGTACTTC
CDR3: CSARSVGGSPGAQYF

size: .
D: .
J: TRBJ2-1
V: TRBV12-3/TRBV12-4
DNA: TGTGCCAGCAGACGTACAGACAATGAGCAGTTCTTC
CDR3: CASRRTDNEQFF

size: .
D: .
J: TRBJ2-3
V: TRBV27
DNA: TGTGCCAGCAGTTTATACCCAATACTGGGCGGGGGCCTTCAAGATACGCAGTATTTT
CDR3: CASSLYPILGGGLQDTQYF

size: .
D: TRBD2
J: TRBJ2-6
V: TRBV28
DNA: TGTGCCAGCAAATCGGGGGGGTACAGGCGATCTGGGGCCAACGTCCTGACTTTC
CDR3: CASKSGGYRRSGANVLTF

size: few
D: TRBD1
J: TRBJ1-2
V: TRBV12-3/TRBV12-4
DNA: TGTGCCAGCAGTTCCACAGGGGGGGACCGTTATGGCTACACCTTC
CDR3: CASSSTGGDRYGYTF

size: .
D: .
J: TRBJ1-3
V: TRBV20-1
DNA: TGCAGTGTGCTCAAGGTCCCTGGAAACACCATATATTTT
CDR3: CSVLKVPGNTIYF

size: .
D: .
J: TRBJ1-4
V: TRBV20-1
DNA: TGCAGTGCTAGAGCGCAGAGTACGGAAAGACTGTTTTTT
CDR3: CSARAQSTERLFF

size: .
D: TRBD1
J: TRBJ2-7
V: TRBV5-4
DNA: TGTGCCAGCAGGTCCGGGACAGGGGTATACAATGAGCAGTACTTC
CDR3: CASRSGTGVYNEQYF

size: .
D: TRBD1
J: TRBJ2-7
V: TRBV27
DNA: TGTGCCAGCAGTTTCCTCCCCGGGACAGGGGGCGCTTGGTACTTC
CDR3: CASSFLPGTGGAWYF

size: .
D: .
J: TRBJ2-1
V: TRBV6-5
DNA: TGTGCCAGCAGTCGCCGGTTGGGCAATGAGCAGTTCTTC
CDR3: CASSRRLGNEQFF

size: .
D: .
J: TRBJ2-3
V: TRBV7-2
DNA: TGTGCCAGCAGCGCCTCTTGGGCAGATACGCAGTATTTT
CDR3: CASSASWADTQYF

size: .
D: TRBD1
J: TRBJ2-7
V: TRBV28
DNA: TGTGCCAGCAGTTTTTTACAGGGGTACGACGAGCAGTACTTC
CDR3: CASSFLQGYDEQYF

size: .
D: .
J: TRBJ2-5
V: TRBV18
DNA: TGTGCCAGCTCACCAGTAGCCCAAGAGACCCAGTACTTC
CDR3: CASSPVAQETQYF

size: many
D: TRBD2
J: TRBJ2-1
V: TRBV29-1
DNA: TGCAGCGTTGAAGGCCTGGACAGGGGGACTAGCGGGAGTTACAATGAGCAGTTCTTC
CDR3: CSVEGLDRGTSGSYNEQFF

size: few
D: .
J: TRBJ2-5
V: TRBV10-3
DNA: TGTGCCATCAGTGAGGGAGTAGGTGGAGAGACCCAGTACTTC
CDR3: CAISEGVGGETQYF

size: .
D: TRBD1
J: TRBJ1-2
V: TRBV6-6
DNA: TGTGCCAGCAGGGACGACAGGGGGCGCTACTATGGCTACACCTTC
CDR3: CASRDDRGRYYGYTF

size: .
D: .
J: TRBJ2-1
V: TRBV5-5
DNA: TGTGCCAGCAGCGTCGGGACTTCGAACAATGAGCAGTTCTTC
CDR3: CASSVGTSNNEQFF

size: .
D: .
J: TRBJ2-2
V: TRBV5-1
DNA: TGCGCCAGCAGCTTGGAGGCTTACAAAGCGGACACCGGGGAGCTGTTTTTT
CDR3: CASSLEAYKADTGELFF

size: .
D: .
J: TRBJ2-1
V: TRBV10-3
DNA: TGTGCCATCAGTGAGTCGCCAGGGCCGAGCTACAATGAGCAGTTCTTC
CDR3: CAISESPGPSYNEQFF

size: .
D: .
J: TRBJ1-6
V: TRBV6-2/TRBV6-3
DNA: TGTGCCAGCAGTTACTCGACCGGCAGAATTCTTTCACCCCTCCACTTT
CDR3: CASSYSTGRILSPLHF

size: few
D: .
J: TRBJ2-1
V: TRBV20-1
DNA: TGCAGCGGCAGTCTTTACAATGAGCAGTTCTTC
CDR3: CSGSLYNEQFF

size: .
D: .
J: TRBJ2-1
V: TRBV11-1
DNA: TGTGCCAGCAGCTTTTCTGGGGGCAATGAGCAGTTCTTC
CDR3: CASSFSGGNEQFF

size: once
D: .
J: TRBJ2-1
V: TRBV6-5
DNA: TGTGCCAGCAGCCTCCGGGGAGCAGAGCAGTTCTTC
CDR3: CASSLRGAEQFF

size: .
D: .
J: TRBJ1-2
V: TRBV18
DNA: TGTGCCAGCTCACCCTCAACTTACACGGAAGGCTACACCTTC
CDR3: CASSPSTYTEGYTF

size: .
D: .
J: TRBJ2-3
V: TRBV6-5
DNA: TGTGCCAGCAGACTCCTGGGGGCAGATACGCAGTATTTT
CDR3: CASRLLGADTQYF

size: few
D: TRBD2
J: TRBJ2-7
V: TRBV13
DNA: TGTGCCAGCAGCTCAACCATAGCGGGAGCTCCCTACAATGAGCAGTACTTC
CDR3: CASSSTIAGAPYNEQYF

size: .
D: TRBD2
J: TRBJ2-7
V: TRBV4-2
DNA: TGTGCCAGCAGCCAAGAGATCGCGGGGGTTTTTTACGAGCAGTACTTC
CDR3: CASSQEIAGVFYEQYF

size: .
D: TRBD1
J: TRBJ2-3
V: TRBV6-2/TRBV6-3
DNA: TGTGCCACCGAACAGGGGAGCGGCACAGATACGCAGTATTTT
CDR3: CATEQGSGTDTQYF

size: .
D: TRBD1
J: TRBJ2-7
V: TRBV20-1
DNA: TGCAGTGCTGACAGGGGGCTTCCCCCCTACGAGCAGTACTTC
CDR3: CSADRGLPPYEQYF

size: .
D: TRBD1
J: TRBJ2-7
V: TRBV10-3
DNA: TGTGCCATCAGTGAAGCGGGACAGGGTATCTACGAGCAGTACTTC
CDR3: CAISEAGQGIYEQYF

size: many
D: .
J: TRBJ2-6
V: TRBV29-1
DNA: TGCAGCGTTGAACCTAATGGGGCAACTGGGGCCAACGTCCTGACTTTC
CDR3: CSVEPNGATGANVLTF

size: few
D: .
J: TRBJ2-5
V: TRBV5-6
DNA: TGTGCCAGCAGCCCCGACATGTCCCAAGAGACCCAGTACTTC
CDR3: CASSPDMSQETQYF

size: .
D: TRBD2
J: TRBJ2-6
V: TRBV10-1
DNA: TGCGCCAGCACCGAAGCGGGGGGCTCTGGGGCCAACATCCTGACTTTC
CDR3: CASTEAGGSGANILTF

size: .
D: TRBD1
J: TRBJ1-6
V: TRBV3-1
DNA: TGTGCCACCTCGGGACAGGGGAATTCACCCCTCCACTTT
CDR3: CATSGQGNSPLHF

size: few
D: .
J: TRBJ2-6
V: TRBV2
DNA: TGTGCCAGCAGTGTGGACCGACACTCTGGGGCCAACGTCCTGACTTTC
CDR3: CASSVDRHSGANVLTF

size: few
D: .
J: TRBJ2-5
V: TRBV20-1
DNA: TGCAGTGCTAGCTCTTTTAACTACGGACTCAAACCGGAGACCCAGTACTTC
CDR3: CSASSFNYGLKPETQYF

size: .
D: .
J: TRBJ2-7
V: TRBV4-1
DNA: TGCGCCAGCAGCCAAGAAGCTGGGACGAAGTACGAGCAGTACTTC
CDR3: CASSQEAGTKYEQYF

size: many
D: TRBD2
J: TRBJ2-1
V: TRBV7-6
DNA: TGTGCCAGCAGCCTACTTGGTGCTAGCGGAACCTCAATCAACAATGAGCAGTTCTTC
CDR3: CASSLLGASGTSINNEQFF

size: few
D: TRBD2
J: TRBJ2-3
V: TRBV4-2
DNA: TGTGCCAGCAGCCAAGTGATCGGTAGCGGGAGTGGGGCAGATACGCAGTATTTT
CDR3: CASSQVIGSGSGADTQYF

size: .
D: .
J: TRBJ1-5
V: TRBV9
DNA: TGTGCCAGCAGCGCCGGGCTACCAGGGAGCAATCAGCCCCAGCATTTT
CDR3: CASSAGLPGSNQPQHF

size: many
D: TRBD2
J: TRBJ2-5
V: TRBV12-3/TRBV12-4
DNA: TGTGCCAGCAGTCCTCGGACTAGCGGAGAGACCCAGTACTTC
CDR3: CASSPRTSGETQYF